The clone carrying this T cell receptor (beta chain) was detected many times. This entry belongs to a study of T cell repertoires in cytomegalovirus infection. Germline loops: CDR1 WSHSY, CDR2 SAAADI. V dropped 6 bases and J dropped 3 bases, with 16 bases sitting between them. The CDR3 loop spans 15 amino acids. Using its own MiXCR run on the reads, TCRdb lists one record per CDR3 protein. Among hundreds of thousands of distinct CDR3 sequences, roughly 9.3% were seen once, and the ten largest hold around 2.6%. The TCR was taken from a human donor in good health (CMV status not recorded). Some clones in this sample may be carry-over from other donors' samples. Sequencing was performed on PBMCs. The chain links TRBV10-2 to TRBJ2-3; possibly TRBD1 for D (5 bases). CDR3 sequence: CASRTQGAPTDTQYF. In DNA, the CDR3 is TGCGCCAGCAGAACTCAAGGGGCCCCGACAGATACGCAGTATTTT.